The TCR beta chain under discussion was sequenced for a study of regulatory T cells in long-lasting Graves disease. This CDR3 comprises 14 residues. Germline V gene lookup returns CDR1 GTSNPN and CDR2 SVGIG (reference sequence). V shed 5 bases, J shed 9 bases, and the junction held 8 bases outside the gene matches. This clonotype was detected only a few times. Its antigen is still unknown. Regarding time point: newly diagnosed GD, antithyroid drugs for less than 3 months. Researchers made the TCR library from RNA that was extracted from PBMCs. Staff took roughly 8.8 milliliters of peripheral blood and put it into EDTA tubes. Study outcomes and limitations: Persistent Graves' patients showed reduced TCR diversity versus newly diagnosed patients.

HTBI primers from iRepertoire and Arm-PCR of CDR3 regions yielded the TCR beta libraries. TCRdb called the multiplex PCR reads again in MiXCR, with one record for every CDR3 protein. The sample has roughly 420,000 distinct CDR3 sequences, around 15% seen once. These same data were also listed under a study on T cells in Graves' hyperthyroidism and ophthalmopathy. That source reports: The HTBI set primed first-round TCR CDR3 RT-PCR.

The chain recombines TRBV30 with TRBJ1-6, with TRBD1 matching over 9 bases. The sample was peripheral blood mononuclear cells (PBMCs), taken at new diagnosis, from a patient treated with antithyroid drugs. The clonotype comes from a woman aged 45-65 years with Graves disease. CDR3 nucleotides: TGTGCCTGGCAACCGGGACAGGGTCTTTCACCCCTCCACTTT. As protein: CAWQPGQGLSPLHF. The variable domain in full, with the rest retrieved from reference TRBV30 and TRBJ1-6, is SQTIHQWPATLVQPVGSPLSLECTVEGTSNPNLYWYRQAAGRGLQLLFYSVGIGQISSEVPQNLSASRPQDRQFILSSKKLLLSDSGFYLCAWQPGQGLSPLHFGNGTRLTVT.